The 14 T cell receptor beta chains below all came from one sample that was sequenced in a study of T cell responses to AZD1222 COVID-19 vaccine. Data came from immunoSEQ multiplex PCR; TCRdb stores just in-frame clones and leaves some out. The sample holds about 160,000 clones, just over 90% seen once. Sample: peripheral blood, taken 28 days after the second AZD1222 dose. The receptor source for this set is an adult who received the AZD1222 COVID-19 vaccine.

In DNA form, the CDR3 reads TGCGCCAGCAGCTTGGATACGTGGTACAGGGAATCCTATAATTCACCCCTCCACTTT. It specifies CASSLDTWYRESYNSPLHF. This chain links TRBV5-1 with TRBJ1-6, with a tentative D call TRBD1 (6 bases). This CDR3 region has 19 residues. Per germline, CDR1 SGHRS and CDR2 YFSETQ. Trimming stripped 0 bases from V and 1 base from J, with 17 bases between.

The rearrangement joins TRBV15 to TRBJ2-7, with D perhaps matching TRBD1 or TRBD2 (5 bases each). Trimming cost V 6 bases and J 3 bases, with 15 bases left between them. Germline V gene sequence: CDR1 LNHNV, CDR2 YYDKDF (reference sequence). The CDR3 consists of 14 residues. The CDR3 DNA reads as TGTGCCACCAGACCTTTAGGGGAGAACTACGAGCAGTACTTC. Encoded protein: CATRPLGENYEQYF. The entire variable domain, with the rest obtained from reference TRBV15 and TRBJ2-7, is as follows: DAMVIQNPRYQVTQFGKPVTLSCSQTLNHNVMYWYQQKSSQAPKLLFHYYDKDFNNEADTPDNFQSRRPNTSFCFLDIRSPGLGDTAMYLCATRPLGENYEQYFGPGTRLTVT.

The chain links TRBV5-1 to TRBJ1-1; no firm D call. Trimming took off 5 bases at V and 0 bases at J, with 14 bases between the two ends. Per germline, CDR1 SGHRS and CDR2 YFSETQ. The CDR3 consists of 15 residues. CDR3 nucleotides: TGCGCCAGCAGAAAAAGGACCGAAATGAACACTGAAGCTTTCTTT. Its protein product is CASRKRTEMNTEAFF.

The genes are TRBV19 and TRBJ2-1; TRBD1 or TRBD2 may be the D gene (5 bases each). Trimming removed 3 bases at V and 6 bases at J, with 15 bases between. Germline V lookup: CDR1 LNHDA, CDR2 SQIVND (reference sequence). This CDR3 contains 15 residues. The CDR3 sequence: CASSIPGRKSNEQFF. The CDR3 bases are TGTGCCAGTAGTATCCCGGGACGGAAGAGCAATGAGCAGTTCTTC.

The chain recombines TRBV2 with TRBJ1-2; a possible D gene is TRBD1 (5 bases). The V end lost 3 bases, the J end lost 6 bases, and 11 bases lay between the germline ends. Germline-derived CDR1 and CDR2 are SNHLY and FYNNEI. The length of the CDR3 is 13 residues. CDR3 residues: CASSEGVWNGYTF. DNA of the CDR3: TGTGCCAGCAGTGAGGGGGTGTGGAATGGCTACACCTTC.

This chain links TRBV6-9 with TRBJ2-2; no definite D call. CDR1 and CDR2 (germline): MNHGY, SVAAGI. The CDR3 runs 14 residues. Trimming took 2 bases from V and 0 from J, leaving 4 bases between them. CDR3 nucleotides: TGTGCCAGCAGTTATCTTTCGAACACCGGGGAGCTGTTTTTT. Amino acid sequence: CASSYLSNTGELFF.

J is TRBJ1-2 and V is TRBV4-1, with a possible D match to TRBD1 (5 bases). V lost 1 base and J lost 4, with 13 bases in between. The CDR3 runs to 15 residues. Germline CDR1 is MGHRA and CDR2 is YSYEKL. Written as DNA, the CDR3 is TGCGCCAGCAGCCAAGTTGGGCAGGGATCCTATGGCTACACCTTC. Its protein product is CASSQVGQGSYGYTF.

This chain joins TRBV25-1 and TRBJ2-5, with 9 bases identical to TRBD1. Germline V gene data show CDR1 as MGHDK and CDR2 as SYGVNS. V shed 6 bases and J 5 bases; nucleotides not matched to a gene: 4. This CDR3 is built from 13 residues. The CDR3 DNA is TGTGCCAGCAGACAGGGGGCACGGGAGACCCAGTACTTC. It encodes CASRQGARETQYF.

The sample holds a few counts of this clone. The chain has TRBV7-2 and TRBJ2-5, with unresolved D. CDR1 is SGHTA and CDR2 is FQGNSA in the germline V gene. This CDR3 contains 14 residues. V shed 4 bases and J shed 4 bases, with 13 bases lying between them. The CDR3 region is CASSSRAARETQYF. In nucleotides, the CDR3 is TGTGCCAGCAGCTCCCGGGCGGCGCGAGAGACCCAGTACTTC.

The chain combines TRBV3-1 (or the pseudogene TRBV3-2) with TRBJ1-3, with D uncertain. Per germline, CDR1 LGHDT and CDR2 YNNKEL (reference sequence). V was cut by 1 base and J by 2 bases, with 6 bases left in between. This CDR3 is built from 14 residues. The CDR3 DNA sequence: TGTGCCAGCAGCCAAGGGTTCACTGGAAACACCATATATTTT. Amino acid sequence: CASSQGFTGNTIYF.

The chain couples TRBV6-2 or TRBV6-3 to TRBJ1-2, with a possible D match to TRBD1 (6 bases). V was pared by 5 bases and J by 4 bases, with 11 bases between. The germline V gene encodes CDR1 MNHEY and CDR2 SVGEGT. The CDR3 totals 13 residues. Written as DNA, the CDR3 is TGTGCCAGCAGTCTCGGGGGCCGCTATGGCTACACCTTC. This sequence encodes CASSLGGRYGYTF.

The J gene is TRBJ1-5, the V gene TRBV7-9; D is unresolved. The length of the CDR3 is 18 residues. Germline CDR1 is SEHNR and CDR2 is FQNEAQ (reference sequence). With 0 bases removed from V and 2 bases from J, the gap between germline ends came to 17 bases. The DNA of the CDR3 is TGTGCCAGCAGCTTAGCGCATTTGGGAAGGGAGGGCAATCAGCCCCAGCATTTT. This translates into CASSLAHLGREGNQPQHF.

The chain joins TRBV9 to TRBJ2-7; D is undetermined. The CDR3 extends over 14 amino acids. The V gene's germline CDR1 is SGDLS and CDR2 YYNGEE. The V end was cut by 7 bases, the J end by 0 bases, with 14 bases between. The chain's CDR3 is CASAVEDGSYEQYF. DNA of the CDR3: TGTGCCAGCGCCGTAGAAGACGGCTCCTACGAGCAGTACTTC.

The chain combines TRBV6-5 with TRBJ2-7; D is ambiguous. Per germline, CDR1 MNHEY and CDR2 SVGAGI. V was shortened by 6 bases and J by 2 bases, with 17 bases between the two germline ends. This CDR3 is built from 15 residues. Here the CDR3 DNA reads TGTGCCAGCAGCTTACTCCCGTCACGGACCTACGAGCAGTACTTC. This codes for CASSLLPSRTYEQYF.